The TCR beta chain under discussion was sequenced for a study of PD-L1 blockade in urothelial cancer (dated by TCRdb to the late 2010s). About the full investigation: Therapy was started at some point between 2013 and 2015 for all patients, and atezolizumab 1,200 mg was administered intravenously every 3 weeks. About 90% of the roughly 29 patients were identified as males with urothelial cancer of bladder origin, and a prior smoking history was reported by 18 of 29 patients. Whole exome sequencing and RNA sequencing of pretreatment tumors were performed alongside TCR sequencing in the same patients. Approximately 30 patients had pretreatment blood TCR-seq, some 24 had at least one posttreatment blood collection, and some 24 had tumor TCR-seq. Blood samples gave median yields of around 150,000 T cells and 82,636 unique TCRs, along with a median clonality of 0.080. Blood samples were analyzed at two time points: 3 weeks after treatment start (second dose) and 6 weeks after treatment start. Somatic, immune and clinical correlates of response to PD-L1 blockade with atezolizumab in urothelial cancer were the focus of an exploratory multi-omic analysis. Durable clinical benefit meant progression-free survival longer than 6 months, and TCR features were also tested against progression-free and overall survival. An ECOG performance status of 0 or 1 was recorded for the patients, and 0 to 3 prior chemotherapy regimens had been received by the patients. Pretreatment tumor samples, along with matched peripheral blood serially collected before and after atezolizumab treatment, were subjected to TCR sequencing. Durable clinical benefit was achieved by nine patients and was not achieved by 20 patients.

Details on this clone: What antigen it recognizes has not been identified. No much larger clone exists at a distance of one base, and base qualities are not known.

Synthetic TCR analog templates were spiked into each PCR to estimate absolute template abundance from read counts. TCRbeta CDR3 regions were amplified from genomic DNA with bias-controlled V and J gene primers using the immunoSEQ assay. Sequencing of rearranged TCRbeta segments was done at approximately 20X coverage. From the authors' description of their analysis: Clustering was used to correct sequencing errors, and CDR3s were annotated against IMGT so that V, D and J genes could be assigned. Downstream analyses used only productive TCRbeta rearrangements and left out out-of-frame or stop-codon sequences. Clonality was calculated as one minus the Shannon entropy normalized by the log of the number of unique productive sequences. Fisher's exact test with Benjamini-Hochberg correction, using a cutoff of adjusted p below 0.01, was how clones that differed between time points or between blood and tumor were identified. The clones in this table, taken by TCRdb from immuneACCESS, are in-frame only. Not every clone is retained; where verified, under half of the shortfall comes from an unresolved V gene, and the cause of the rest is unknown. V and J calls and clone size are given by that table; D and trimming were obtained from the DNA. Across this sample there are 25,000 to 35,000 clones, with 80% to 90% seen only once. Clones ranked in the top ten supply roughly 3% of the sample.

What the work shows at the level of the full study, not this receptor alone: Improved progression-free and overall survival was found to be associated with pretreatment peripheral blood TCR clonality below the median. Among patients with durable benefit, tumor-associated TCR clones showed greater expansion in peripheral blood 3 weeks after treatment started (n ≈ 20, p = 0.022). Because of the small sample size (n of about 29) and the many exploratory analyses performed, the results are intended to be regarded as hypothesis-generating.

V is cut back by 3 bases and J by 4 bases, with 1 base in the junction unmatched. Including cysteine and phenylalanine, the CDR3 has 14 amino acids. This entry keeps only the CDR3 DNA: 42 bases, framed from base 1. CDR1 and CDR2 (SGHAT, FQNNGV) derive from the germline V gene. A total of around 30 patients with locally advanced or metastatic urothelial carcinoma, treated at Memorial Sloan Kettering on a trial protocol, made up the cohort. Peripheral blood mononuclear cells were collected pretreatment and during treatment, at between 1 and 8 total time points per patient. The Qiagen DNeasy Blood extraction kit was used to purify genomic DNA from total PBMCs and tumor samples. PBMCs were collected pretreatment and during treatment, and were isolated and stored as previously described.

Here the chain combines TRBV11-2 and TRBJ2-1; 9 central nucleotides agree with TRBD1. The sequence was obtained from a man aged 45-65 years with urothelial cancer. Sequences were derived from PBMCs, sampled around atezolizumab (anti-PD-L1) treatment. CDR3 region: CASSFGTGYNEQFF. The nucleotide sequence reads as follows: TGTGCCAGCAGCTTCGGGACAGGGTACAATGAGCAGTTCTTC.